This T cell receptor beta chain was recorded in a study of CD8+ T cells in alopecia areata. For the study at large: Treated patients received oral tofacitinib, 5 to 10 mg twice daily. General observations from the study: Scalp sequencing also captures normal skin's resident alphabeta T cells.

Sequencing templates came from extracted RNA that was reverse transcribed into cDNA. TCRdb's copy holds only in-frame clones and misses some; the assay was immunoSEQ multiplex PCR. The data hold about 56,000 clones, with 96% observed a single time. Those with alopecia areata gave lesional scalp punch biopsies and peripheral blood. The CDR3 is 16 amino acids. The V segment lost 2 bases and the J segment 7 bases; nucleotides outside the gene matches: 8. In germline, CDR1 is SGHKS, CDR2 YYEKEE (reference sequence). Details on this clone: The antigen is undetermined.

The clonotype was recovered from a human donor with alopecia areata. The input for sequencing was CD8+ T cells sorted from blood, taken at week 0. The chain couples TRBV5-5 to TRBJ2-1; 11 positions match TRBD1. The chain's CDR3 is CASSFPRGQGDNEQFF. For the CDR3, the DNA is TGTGCCAGCAGCTTTCCCAGGGGACAGGGGGATAATGAGCAGTTCTTC.